Here is one T cell receptor (beta chain) with its context. Its specificity is unknown. These data come from a study of cytomegalovirus exposure and HLA in healthy donors. Overall study: The study placed about 81% of its 398 genotyped donors in the Caucasian-associated ancestry cluster.

Germline CDR1 and CDR2: SGHVS and FQNEAQ. The V segment lost 5 bases and the J segment 4 bases; nucleotides outside the gene matches: 10. The CDR3 loop spans 15 amino acids. General study results and limits: With DRB1 most and HLA-C fewest, TCR association rates differed between HLA loci in a later analysis. Across donors, most TCRs were seen rarely, yet some public ones were widespread. According to reports, the classifier identified cytomegalovirus status with high specificity and sensitivity.

This PCR relied on a set of 60 Vbeta primers and 13 Jbeta primers. Sequenced by immunoSEQ multiplex PCR; TCRdb stores in-frame clones only, minus some. The table lists around 70,000 clones, approximately 75% of them singletons. V usage is TRBV7-8 and J usage is TRBJ1-2; TRBD1 aligns across 7 bases. This sequence was found in a human donor in good health. The sample taken for sequencing was PBMCs. The CDR3 DNA is TGTGCCAGCAGCCCTGACAGGGCCAATACCTATGGCTACACCTTC. This codes for CASSPDRANTYGYTF.